Listed below are T cell receptor beta chains from one sample, sequenced in a study of regulatory T cells in long-lasting Graves disease. TCRdb reanalysed the multiplex PCR reads using MiXCR and keeps one entry per CDR3 protein. The sample has 700,000 or so distinct CDR3 sequences; approximately 31% are singletons. Material: peripheral blood mononuclear cells (PBMCs), obtained when the disease was refractory, from a patient treated with antithyroid drugs. These receptors originate from a female donor with Graves disease. The CDR3 runs from the conserved cysteine through the conserved F or W. The D gene is left open where the match is weak. Only part of the rows carry a size: once, few, many, or a class if the clone is expanded.

V	J	size	D	DNA	CDR3
TRBV7-3	TRBJ1-1	-	TRBD1	TGTGCCAGCAGCCAAGACCCCGGGACAGGAGCTTTCTTT	CASSQDPGTGAFF
TRBV30	TRBJ1-1	-	TRBD1	TGTGCCTGGGACAGGGCAGGGACTGAAGCTTTCTTT	CAWDRAGTEAFF
TRBV5-1	TRBJ2-7	-	-	TGCGCCAGCAGCTCACAGGGGGGGTCCTACGAGCAGTACTTC	CASSSQGGSYEQYF
TRBV20-1	TRBJ1-2	few	TRBD1	TGCAGTGCTAGCCTTGGAGGGGACAGGGCCTATGGCTACACCTTC	CSASLGGDRAYGYTF
TRBV2	TRBJ1-1	few	-	TGTGCCCCCCACCCGGGGTCGAGCACTGAAGCTTTCTTT	CAPHPGSSTEAFF
TRBV20-1	TRBJ2-5	-	TRBD2	TGCAGTGCTCCCAAACTAGCGCGGGGAGAGACCCAGTACTTC	CSAPKLARGETQYF
TRBV25-1	TRBJ1-2	few	-	TGTGCCAGCAGTGGGACCGCCGGAGGGTATGGCTACACCTTC	CASSGTAGGYGYTF
TRBV9	TRBJ1-1	-	-	TGTGCCAGCAGCGTAGACGGAATGGACACTGAAGCTTTCTTT	CASSVDGMDTEAFF
TRBV9	TRBJ1-2	few	-	TGTGCCAGCAGCGTAGGATGGGAGAACTATGGCTACACCTTC	CASSVGWENYGYTF
TRBV30	TRBJ2-7	few	-	TGTGCCTGGAGGGCCCTCTCCTACGAGCAGTACTTC	CAWRALSYEQYF
TRBV7-6	TRBJ1-4	-	TRBD1	TGTGCCAGCAGCTTGGACAGGGGGCGCGGTAATGAAAAACTGTTTTTT	CASSLDRGRGNEKLFF
TRBV6-2/TRBV6-3	TRBJ1-5	few	-	TGTGCCACCAAACAGGGAACGGCCAATCAGCCCCAGCATTTT	CATKQGTANQPQHF
TRBV12-3/TRBV12-4	TRBJ2-2	-	TRBD1	TGTGCCAGCAACCGGATGGGACAGGGGATCAGGGAGCTGTTTTTT	CASNRMGQGIRELFF
TRBV20-1	TRBJ1-4	many	-	TGCAGTGCCAACGACGCGGCAGGGACAAATGAAAAACTGTTTTTT	CSANDAAGTNEKLFF
TRBV6-1	TRBJ1-6	-	-	TGTGCCAGCAGTACCCGAGGGGCGGGTAATTCACCCCTCCACTTT	CASSTRGAGNSPLHF
TRBV6-1	TRBJ1-1	many	-	TGTGCCAGCAGTGAAGGAAGGGCCTGGGCTTTCTTT	CASSEGRAWAFF
TRBV6-1	TRBJ1-1	-	-	TGTGCCAGCAGACCGGGAACACCGAACACTGAAGCTTTCTTT	CASRPGTPNTEAFF
TRBV20-1	TRBJ2-7	few	-	TGCAGTGCTAACCCCCACGAATCAGGCTCCTACGAGCAGTACTTC	CSANPHESGSYEQYF
TRBV18	TRBJ2-5	-	TRBD2	TGTGCCAGCTCACCGTGGGCGACTAGCGCTTTACAAGAGACCCAGTACTTC	CASSPWATSALQETQYF